This TCR beta chain was sequenced for a study of memory CD4+ T cells and cytomegalovirus serostatus. Overall study findings and caveats: CD4+ memory repertoires contained about 40% of the roughly 150 reported CMV TCRbeta sequences.

Germline V gives CDR1 MGHDK, CDR2 SYGVNS. This CDR3 comprises 14 residues. Trimming removed 2 bases from V and 3 bases from J, with 7 bases in between. Measured with immunoSEQ multiplex PCR; TCRdb has only the in-frame clones, and not every one. The repertoire holds tens of thousands of clones, about 76% seen once, with about 0.79% in the top ten. In its sample, this clone was seen a few times. Its antigen is as yet unknown. Single viable CD3+CD4+CD8-CD45RO+ cells were sorted as the memory CD4+ T cells. The J gene is TRBJ2-2, the V gene TRBV25-1, with D uncertain. Sample: memory CD4+ T cells from blood. The source is an adult in good health and CMV-seronegative. The CDR3 is CASSEGAHTGELFF. The CDR3 DNA is TGTGCCAGCAGTGAAGGTGCCCACACCGGGGAGCTGTTTTTT.